Each of the 25 T cell receptor beta chains below was sequenced from the same sample in a study of blood T cell repertoires in COVID-19. Sequenced by immunoSEQ multiplex PCR; TCRdb stores in-frame clones only, minus some. This sample yields 230,000 or so clones, of which approximately 84% are seen a single time; less than 5.5% belongs to the top ten. Source material: peripheral blood. Receptors originate from a man between 50 and 59 years old with active or convalescent COVID-19.

This clone was recorded only once. The chain combines TRBV7-3 with TRBJ1-1; TRBD1 matches 7 bases. V dropped 3 bases and J dropped 4; count of bases not matched to a gene: 2. This CDR3 region has 13 residues. Germline V gene data show CDR1 as SGHTA and CDR2 as FQGTGA. The CDR3 loop is CASSLTGLTEAFF. CDR3 sequence (DNA): TGTGCCAGCAGCTTGACAGGGCTCACTGAAGCTTTCTTT.

This chain joins TRBV15 and TRBJ2-6; 7 nucleotides line up with TRBD1. The CDR3 extends over 16 amino acids. V was clipped by 1 base and J by 0 bases; unmatched bases: 0. Germline CDR1 LNHNV, CDR2 YYDKDF (reference sequence). Written as DNA, the CDR3 is TGTGCCACCAGCAGAGGGACAGGCTCTGGGGCCAACGTCCTGACTTTC. It codes for CATSRGTGSGANVLTF.

The rearrangement links TRBV7-8 to TRBJ2-1, with 10 bases aligning to TRBD2. Trimming took 5 bases from V and 3 from J; bases not matched to a gene: 10. The germline V gene has CDR1 SGHVS and CDR2 FQNEAQ. The CDR3 has 17 residues. Here the CDR3 DNA reads TGTGCCAGCAGCCCTTACTCGGGACTAGCGTACTACAATGAGCAGTTCTTC. It codes for CASSPYSGLAYYNEQFF. Based on the CDR3 plus reference TRBV7-8 and TRBJ2-1, the full variable domain is GAGVSQSPRYKVAKRGQDVALRCDPISGHVSLFWYQQALGQGPEFLTYFQNEAQLDKSGLPSDRFFAERPEGSVSTLKIQRTQQEDSAVYLCASSPYSGLAYYNEQFFGPGTRLTVL.

The gene calls are TRBV9 and TRBJ2-1; TRBD2 agrees at 7 bases. Germline CDR1 SGDLS, CDR2 YYNGEE. V shed 1 base, J shed 5 bases, and the junction held 12 bases outside the gene matches. There are 17 residues in the CDR3. The CDR3 reads CASSVWPTGTTNNEQFF. CDR3 nucleotides: TGTGCCAGCAGCGTATGGCCCACCGGGACTACTAACAATGAGCAGTTCTTC.

The chain couples TRBV28 to TRBJ2-7; 7 bases match TRBD2. Germline values: CDR1 MDHEN, CDR2 SYDVKM. V shed 2 bases and J 1 base; nucleotides not matched to a gene: 8. This CDR3 has 16 amino acids. The CDR3 protein is CASSLPSGEGSYEQYF. CDR3 DNA sequence: TGTGCCAGCAGTTTACCTTCTGGGGAGGGTTCCTACGAGCAGTACTTC. Complete variable domain (other parts from reference TRBV28 and TRBJ2-7): DVKVTQSSRYLVKRTGEKVFLECVQDMDHENMFWYRQDPGLGLRLIYFSYDVKMKEKGDIPEGYSVSREKKERFSLILESASTNQTSMYLCASSLPSGEGSYEQYFGPGTRLTVT.

The J gene is TRBJ1-6, the V gene TRBV28; D is uncertain. Germline V gene sequence: CDR1 MDHEN, CDR2 SYDVKM. The V end was cut by 6 bases, the J end by 8 bases, with 17 bases between. CDR3 size: 15 residues. The CDR3 nucleotides are TGTGCCAGCAGGTCCCCGGCGGGTGGGCATTCACCCCTCCACTTT. Protein: CASRSPAGGHSPLHF.

J is TRBJ1-5 and V is TRBV19; D gene uncertain. Germline V CDR1 and CDR2: LNHDA, SQIVND (reference sequence). Trimming took off 0 bases at V and 4 bases at J, with 10 bases between the two ends. There are 15 residues in the CDR3. Here the CDR3 DNA reads TGTGCCAGTAGTATAGATCCGCGGCGGAATCAGCCCCAGCATTTT. Translated: CASSIDPRRNQPQHF.

This sequence joins TRBV4-1 and TRBJ2-3, with TRBD2 matching 12 bases. The CDR3 runs 18 residues. V trimming: 0 bases; J trimming: 0 bases; junction bases outside the gene matches: 4. Germline values: CDR1 MGHRA, CDR2 YSYEKL. The CDR3 spells CASSQETSGGSSTDTQYF. In nucleotides, the CDR3 is TGCGCCAGCAGCCAAGAGACTAGCGGGGGCTCTAGCACAGATACGCAGTATTTT.

V and J are TRBV7-6 and TRBJ2-5; 9 bases are shared with TRBD1. This CDR3 is built from 16 residues. V was pared by 0 bases and J by 5 bases, with 7 bases of the junction left unmatched. Germline CDR1 and CDR2: SGHVS and FNYEAQ. CDR3 protein: CASSLADRDRDETQYF. As DNA, the CDR3 is TGTGCCAGCAGCTTAGCCGACCGGGACAGGGATGAGACCCAGTACTTC.

The V call is TRBV2, the J call TRBJ1-1; weak D call: TRBD1 (6 bases). The CDR3 has 13 residues. Germline V lookup: CDR1 SNHLY, CDR2 FYNNEI. V lost 6 bases and J 1 base, leaving 9 bases between the germline ends. The CDR3 region is CASRGAQNTEAFF. CDR3 sequence (DNA): TGTGCCAGCAGGGGGGCCCAGAACACTGAAGCTTTCTTT. Drawing the rest from reference TRBV2 and TRBJ1-1, the complete variable domain is EPEVTQTPSHQVTQMGQEVILRCVPISNHLYFYWYRQILGQKVEFLVSFYNNEISEKSEIFDDQFSVERPDGSNFTLKIRSTKLEDSAMYFCASRGAQNTEAFFGQGTRLTVV.

CDR3 sequence reads: CASSQDLVGTGTNQPQHF. CDR3 DNA: TGTGCCAGCAGCCAAGACCTCGTGGGGACAGGGACCAATCAGCCCCAGCATTTT. The chain has TRBV4-2 and TRBJ1-5; 9 bases fit TRBD1. This CDR3 is 18 amino acids long. The V segment lost 0 bases and the J segment 3 bases; nucleotides outside the gene matches: 9. Germline V gives CDR1 LGHNA, CDR2 YNFKEQ.

The rearrangement links TRBV27 to TRBJ2-6; a possible D gene is TRBD2 (5 bases). CDR1 and CDR2 from the germline V gene are MNHEY and SMNVEV (reference sequence). The CDR3 is 15 amino acids. V shed 8 bases and J shed 2 bases, with 13 bases lying between them. The CDR3 sequence is CASFPVRAGANVLTF. The DNA for the CDR3 is TGTGCCAGCTTCCCCGTGAGGGCTGGGGCCAACGTCCTGACTTTC.

The chain links TRBV11-3 to TRBJ1-2; 10 bases match TRBD1. The CDR3 runs to 13 residues. The ends lost 4 bases at V and 7 bases at J; junction bases unmatched: 3. The germline V gene encodes CDR1 SGHNT and CDR2 YENEEA. CDR3 DNA sequence: TGTGCCAGCAGCTGGACAGGGGGAAGTGGCTACACCTTC. Translation gives CASSWTGGSGYTF.

This rearrangement joins TRBV5-1 to TRBJ2-5; weak D call: TRBD1 (6 bases). The CDR3 extends over 15 amino acids. Trimming took 3 bases from V and 0 from J, leaving 12 bases between them. CDR1 SGHRS and CDR2 YFSETQ come from the germline V gene. The DNA for the CDR3 is TGCGCCAGCAGCTCACAGGGCCAATACCAAGAGACCCAGTACTTC. Protein: CASSSQGQYQETQYF.

This chain links TRBV9 with TRBJ2-1, with 12 bases lining up with TRBD2. CDR1 and CDR2 (germline): SGDLS, YYNGEE. The CDR3 length is 16 residues. V shed 0 bases and J 9 bases; nucleotides not matched to a gene: 7. CDR3 residues: CASSVALAGGVGEQFF. CDR3 sequence (DNA): TGTGCCAGCAGCGTAGCGCTAGCGGGGGGGGTTGGTGAGCAGTTCTTC. The whole variable domain, remainder taken from reference TRBV9 and TRBJ2-1, is DSGVTQTPKHLITATGQRVTLRCSPRSGDLSVYWYQQSLDQGLQFLIQYYNGEERAKGNILERFSAQQFPDLHSELNLSSLELGDSALYFCASSVALAGGVGEQFFGPGTRLTVL.

The chain combines TRBV5-6 with TRBJ1-2; D is perhaps TRBD1 (5 bases). Germline-derived CDR1 and CDR2 are SGHDT and YYEEEE. CDR3 length equals 13 residues. V was shortened by 4 bases and J by 4 bases, with 11 bases between the two germline ends. The CDR3 here is CASSRDRTYGYTF. CDR3 sequence (DNA): TGTGCCAGCAGCCGAGACAGAACCTATGGCTACACCTTC.

This chain joins TRBV4-1 and TRBJ1-2, with 8 bases matching TRBD1. The CDR3 is 14 residues long. The V gene end was trimmed by 3 bases and the J gene end by 8 bases; junction bases not matched to a gene: 8. CDR1 is MGHRA and CDR2 is YSYEKL in the germline V gene. CDR3 amino acids: CASSHAGTGMGYTF. CDR3 DNA sequence: TGCGCCAGCAGCCATGCCGGGACAGGTATGGGCTACACCTTC.

The chain couples TRBV7-9 to TRBJ1-2; D is uncertain. The length of the CDR3 is 14 residues. Germline CDR1 reads SEHNR; CDR2 reads FQNEAQ (reference sequence). The ends were cut back, 3 bases at V and 7 bases at J, with 15 bases in the middle. The CDR3 region has the DNA TGTGCCAGCAGCTTTGCCAGAACCGCCCTTGGCTACACCTTC. This codes for CASSFARTALGYTF.

The rearrangement joins TRBV4-3 to TRBJ1-2; TRBD1 matches 7 bases. Trimming removed 2 bases from V and 8 bases from J; junction bases left unmatched: 11. Germline V gene lookup returns CDR1 LGHNA and CDR2 YSLEER. This CDR3 is built from 15 residues. The CDR3, as DNA: TGCGCCAGCAGCCAAAGGACAGGCCCGCGGGCCGGCTACACCTTC. Protein product: CASSQRTGPRAGYTF.

The chain joins TRBV12-3 or TRBV12-4 to TRBJ1-3; D ambiguous. The V end was cut by 3 bases, the J end by 8 bases, with 11 bases between. The CDR3 is made up of 13 amino acids. The CDR3 reads CASSFGGGHTIYF. The CDR3 region has the DNA TGTGCCAGCAGTTTCGGAGGAGGGCACACCATATATTTT.

This clone was observed a handful of times. The chain is built from TRBV9 and TRBJ1-2, with D perhaps matching TRBD1 (5 bases). This CDR3 region has 15 residues. In germline, CDR1 is SGDLS, CDR2 YYNGEE. The ends were cut back, 0 bases at V and 7 bases at J, with 16 bases in the middle. CDR3 nucleotides: TGTGCCAGCAGCGTAGATTCCCGTCCAGGGCCTGGCTACACCTTC. Translation: CASSVDSRPGPGYTF.

This clone came up once. V usage is TRBV6-2 or TRBV6-3 and J usage is TRBJ1-1; 7 positions match TRBD1. V lost 5 bases, J lost 8 bases, and 5 bases stayed unmatched. CDR1 MNHEY and CDR2 SVGEGT come from the germline V gene. CDR3 length: 12 residues. CDR3 DNA: TGTGCCAGCAGTGACAGGGTTGGCGAAGCTTTCTTT. Protein: CASSDRVGEAFF.

This chain joins TRBV9 and TRBJ2-3; 7 bases are a match to TRBD2. Trimming cost V 5 bases and J 6 bases; bases outside gene matches: 9. The CDR3 has 14 residues. The germline gives CDR1 SGDLS, CDR2 YYNGEE. The CDR3 DNA reads as TGTGCCAGCAGTATCGGGGGAGCGGGGGATACGCAGTATTTT. Amino acid sequence: CASSIGGAGDTQYF. The whole variable domain, filled in from reference TRBV9 and TRBJ2-3, reads DSGVTQTPKHLITATGQRVTLRCSPRSGDLSVYWYQQSLDQGLQFLIQYYNGEERAKGNILERFSAQQFPDLHSELNLSSLELGDSALYFCASSIGGAGDTQYFGPGTRLTVL.

The rearrangement joins TRBV7-6 to TRBJ1-5; TRBD1 is a possible D gene (6 bases). The CDR3 is 15 amino acids. Deletions cut 1 base from V and 6 bases from J, with 13 bases between. CDR1 is SGHVS and CDR2 is FNYEAQ in the germline V gene. The CDR3 DNA follows: TGTGCCAGCAGCTTAGATCAGGGGACGGGTCAGCCCCAGCATTTT. Its protein is CASSLDQGTGQPQHF.

This chain connects TRBV21-1 to TRBJ1-1; no check of the table's D call, TRBD1, against the DNA was made. TRBV21-1 is a recognized pseudogene. This CDR3 contains 14 residues. This CDR3 is CASSKEGANTEAFF. For the CDR3, the DNA is TGTGCCAGCAGCAAAGAGGGGGCCAACACTGAAGCTTTCTTT.